The 28 T cell receptor beta chains below were found in one sample sequenced in a study of blood T cell repertoires in COVID-19. TCRdb's table, derived via immunoSEQ multiplex PCR, lists solely in-frame clones and lacks some. The table shows over 150,000 clones, with 70% to 90% occurring only once. Sequenced input: peripheral blood. The receptors were gathered from a man aged 50 or older with COVID-19, enrolled during active disease.

The chain employs TRBV28 and TRBJ2-3; no reliable D call. The germline V gene has CDR1 MDHEN and CDR2 SYDVKM. This CDR3 has 13 residues. V was shortened by 8 bases and J by 2 bases, with 11 bases between the two germline ends. The CDR3 DNA follows: TGTGCCAGCGAGGCTAGGAACACAGATACGCAGTATTTT. Translated: CASEARNTDTQYF.

This clone was seen only once. V and J are TRBV2 and TRBJ2-7; D call uncertain. Germline V lookup: CDR1 SNHLY, CDR2 FYNNEI. V dropped 3 bases and J dropped 3 bases, with 18 bases sitting between them. The CDR3 runs to 16 residues. The CDR3 loop is CASSDQDADWVYEQYF. CDR3 DNA sequence: TGTGCCAGCAGTGATCAAGATGCTGACTGGGTCTACGAGCAGTACTTC.

CDR3 in amino acids: CASSRQVSSYEQYF. For the CDR3, the DNA is TGTGCCAGTAGTAGGCAGGTGTCATCCTACGAGCAGTACTTC. The rearrangement links TRBV19 to TRBJ2-7; D not certain. This CDR3 comprises 14 residues. The germline V and J ends were trimmed by 4 bases and 1 base, with 11 bases remaining between them. Germline V gene lookup returns CDR1 LNHDA and CDR2 SQIVND (reference sequence).

V is TRBV28 and J is TRBJ2-5; TRBD2 matches at 14 bases. Germline CDR1 and CDR2: MDHEN and SYDVKM. CDR3 length: 16 residues. Germline trimming cut 5 bases from V and 4 bases from J; bases unmatched to any gene: 6. The DNA of the CDR3 is TGTGCCAGCAGTCTACCGACTAGCGGGAGGGTAGAGACCCAGTACTTC. It yields the protein CASSLPTSGRVETQYF.

This chain joins TRBV7-9 and TRBJ1-5; 8 bases are a match to TRBD1. This CDR3 has 15 residues. Germline CDR1 is SEHNR and CDR2 is FQNEAQ (reference sequence). V was clipped by 5 bases and J by 3 bases; unmatched bases: 6. CDR3 in amino acids: CASSEGQEVNQPQHF. CDR3 in DNA: TGTGCCAGCAGCGAGGGACAGGAGGTCAATCAGCCCCAGCATTTT.

The chain couples TRBV6-6 to TRBJ2-1; D uncertain. V lost 2 bases and J 7 bases, leaving 12 bases between the germline ends. CDR3 length: 14 residues. The V gene's germline CDR1 is MNHNY and CDR2 SVGAGI (reference sequence). The CDR3 loop is CASSYAQRRNEQFF. The CDR3 DNA sequence: TGTGCCAGCAGTTACGCGCAACGTCGAAATGAGCAGTTCTTC.

V is TRBV6-2 or TRBV6-3 and J is TRBJ1-3; D is uncertain. Trimming removed 4 bases from V and 0 bases from J, with 10 bases in between. Germline assignment: CDR1 MNHEY and CDR2 SVGEGT. The CDR3 runs 15 residues. CDR3 nucleotide sequence: TGTGCCAGCAGTTCCCAGTTGTTCTCTGGAAACACCATATATTTT. Translation gives CASSSQLFSGNTIYF.

V usage is TRBV19 and J usage is TRBJ1-3; TRBD1 aligns across 7 bases. Per germline, CDR1 LNHDA and CDR2 SQIVND (reference sequence). The trim removed 2 bases at V and 3 bases at J, leaving 4 bases unmatched. This CDR3 is 15 amino acids long. CDR3 in amino acids: CASSIQGGHGNTIYF. The CDR3 DNA sequence: TGTGCCAGTAGTATACAGGGGGGCCATGGAAACACCATATATTTT.

This chain links TRBV10-2 with TRBJ2-1; possibly TRBD1 for D (6 bases). The germline V gene has CDR1 WSHSY and CDR2 SAAADI. Trimming stripped 6 bases from V and 3 bases from J, with 15 bases between. This CDR3 region has 15 residues. The CDR3: CASRAWDTVYNEQFF. For the CDR3, the DNA is TGCGCCAGCAGGGCGTGGGACACCGTCTACAATGAGCAGTTCTTC.

The V and J genes are TRBV7-9 and TRBJ2-5; D possibly corresponds to TRBD2 (6 bases). Germline loops: CDR1 SEHNR, CDR2 FQNEAQ (reference sequence). V was trimmed by 5 bases and J by 2 bases, leaving 12 bases between them. This CDR3 comprises 14 residues. CDR3 loop: CASSQAREQETQYF. CDR3 coding DNA: TGTGCCAGCAGCCAAGCACGGGAGCAAGAGACCCAGTACTTC.

The chain is built from TRBV2 and TRBJ2-7; 8 nucleotides match TRBD1. With 6 bases clipped from V and 4 bases from J, the junction kept 11 bases outside the gene matches. The germline gives CDR1 SNHLY, CDR2 FYNNEI. The CDR3 runs 15 residues. The CDR3 reads CASRTSGGGRYEQYF. In DNA, the CDR3 is TGTGCCAGCAGGACCTCAGGGGGCGGTCGGTACGAGCAGTACTTC.

V is TRBV6-5 and J is TRBJ1-6, with D possibly matching TRBD1 (5 bases). Deletions cut 2 bases from V and 6 bases from J, with 8 bases between. CDR3 length: 14 residues. Germline CDR1 and CDR2: MNHEY and SVGAGI. The CDR3 bases are TGTGCCAGCAGTTACGTAGGGGCTAATTCACCCCTCCACTTT. This translates into CASSYVGANSPLHF.

As DNA, the CDR3 is TGTGCCAGCAGCTACCGGACAGGGAAGGGCACTGAAGCTTTCTTT. It yields the protein CASSYRTGKGTEAFF. The chain links TRBV4-2 to TRBJ1-1; 8 positions match TRBD1. V shed 5 bases and J 4 bases; nucleotides not matched to a gene: 9. The CDR3 loop spans 15 amino acids. Per germline, CDR1 LGHNA and CDR2 YNFKEQ.

Points on this clone: In the same sample, other DNA sequences code for this CDR3. The chain has TRBV7-9 and TRBJ2-3; D is perhaps TRBD1 (5 bases). Germline V lookup: CDR1 SEHNR, CDR2 FQNEAQ (reference sequence). Trimming stripped 1 base from V and 4 bases from J, with 9 bases between. CDR3 length: 14 residues. As DNA, the CDR3 is TGTGCCAGCAGCTTAGTGTCAGGGTCAGATACGCAGTATTTT. This encodes CASSLVSGSDTQYF.

The chain links TRBV5-4 to TRBJ2-7; a possible D gene is TRBD2 (5 bases). CDR3 length: 15 amino acids. CDR1 SGHNT and CDR2 YYREEE come from the germline V gene (reference sequence). The V end lost 0 bases, the J end lost 7 bases, and 17 bases lay between the germline ends. CDR3 DNA: TGTGCCAGCAGCTTGGATGGACTCAGGCCTGGGGAGCAGTACTTC. Translated: CASSLDGLRPGEQYF.

This chain joins TRBV4-1 and TRBJ1-1; 7 nucleotides line up with TRBD1. The CDR3 spans 16 residues. The germline V gene has CDR1 MGHRA and CDR2 YSYEKL. Trimming cost V 2 bases and J 1 base; bases outside gene matches: 7. Written as DNA, the CDR3 is TGCGCCAGCAGCCAAAACGCAGGGACAGCGAACACTGAAGCTTTCTTT. Translation gives CASSQNAGTANTEAFF.

The rearrangement uses TRBV5-1 and TRBJ1-2, with 7 bases matching TRBD1. This CDR3 comprises 14 residues. J lost 8 bases, V lost 4 bases, and 11 bases had no gene match. Germline CDR1 and CDR2: SGHRS and YFSETQ. As DNA, the CDR3 is TGCGCCAGCAGCCTAGCCGGGACAGATATGGGCTACACCTTC. Translated: CASSLAGTDMGYTF.

The gene calls are TRBV30 and TRBJ2-1; D possibly corresponds to TRBD1 (6 bases). This CDR3 has 15 amino acids. Germline values: CDR1 GTSNPN, CDR2 SVGIG (reference sequence). V was pared by 1 base and J by 7 bases, with 17 bases between. The DNA of the CDR3 is TGTGCCTGGAGTGACGGCCAAAGAGGGGGTAATGAGCAGTTCTTC. This codes for CAWSDGQRGGNEQFF.

The table lists this clone with a count of one. The V and J genes are TRBV24-1 and TRBJ2-2; 8 bases fit TRBD1. The germline V gene encodes CDR1 KGHDR and CDR2 SFDVKD. The trim removed 6 bases at V and 5 bases at J, leaving 7 bases unmatched. CDR3 length: 15 residues. CDR3 protein: CATSPAWTGTGELFF. The CDR3 DNA is TGTGCCACCAGTCCAGCGTGGACAGGGACCGGGGAGCTGTTTTTT.

The chain employs TRBV7-3 and TRBJ2-2; 8 bases line up with TRBD2. Germline CDR1 is SGHTA and CDR2 is FQGTGA. This CDR3 region has 16 residues. The V gene end was trimmed by 2 bases and the J gene end by 0 bases; junction bases not matched to a gene: 2. CDR3: CASSLVSGANTGELFF. The CDR3 DNA sequence: TGTGCCAGCAGCTTAGTTAGCGGGGCGAACACCGGGGAGCTGTTTTTT.

V is TRBV5-1 and J is TRBJ2-5, with D possibly matching TRBD2 (6 bases). The germline CDR1 and CDR2 sequences are SGHRS and YFSETQ. V was clipped by 1 base and J by 7 bases, with 11 bases between them. The CDR3 loop spans 13 amino acids. The CDR3 DNA sequence: TGCGCCAGCAGCTTGACGGGAGAGGGGACCCAGTACTTC. The encoded protein is CASSLTGEGTQYF. The full variable domain, with the rest looked up from reference TRBV5-1 and TRBJ2-5, is KAGVTQTPRYLIKTRGQQVTLSCSPISGHRSVSWYQQTPGQGLQFLFEYFSETQRNKGNFPGRFSGRQFSNSRSEMNVSTLELGDSALYLCASSLTGEGTQYFGPGTRLLVL.

A few counts support this clone. CDR3 amino acids: CAINRAGDTGELFF. CDR3 sequence (DNA): TGTGCCATCAACCGAGCAGGGGACACCGGGGAGCTGTTTTTT. The gene calls are TRBV10-3 and TRBJ2-2; TRBD1 is a possible D gene (6 bases). The CDR3 spans 14 residues. Germline assignment: CDR1 ENHRY and CDR2 SYGVKD. V was clipped by 7 bases and J by 3 bases, with 12 bases between them.

The sample holds a few counts of this clone. The CDR3 is CASSHAGDRAIYEQYF. The DNA of the CDR3 is TGCGCCAGCAGCCATGCTGGAGACAGGGCCATATACGAGCAGTACTTC. The rearrangement links TRBV4-3 to TRBJ2-7, with TRBD1 identical over 7 bases. This CDR3 region has 16 residues. Germline-derived CDR1 and CDR2 are LGHNA and YSLEER. V lost 3 bases and J lost 4; bases outside the gene matches: 12.

The J gene is TRBJ1-2, the V gene TRBV6-5; tentative D call: TRBD1 (6 bases). CDR3 length: 13 residues. Germline-derived CDR1 and CDR2 are MNHEY and SVGAGI. V was trimmed by 5 bases and J by 2 bases, leaving 9 bases between them. CDR3 bases: TGTGCCAGCAGTCACAGGGAAAACTATGGCTACACCTTC. It translates to CASSHRENYGYTF.

The chain couples TRBV15 to TRBJ2-6, with TRBD1 identical over 7 bases. Germline lookup yields CDR1 LNHNV and CDR2 YYDKDF (reference sequence). CDR3 length: 16 residues. V was pared by 4 bases and J by 4 bases, with 7 bases of the junction left unmatched. In nucleotides, the CDR3 is TGTGCCACCAGCAAGGGGACAGCTCCCGGGGCCAACGTCCTGACTTTC. Translated, it gives CATSKGTAPGANVLTF. The entire variable domain, with the rest obtained from reference TRBV15 and TRBJ2-6, is as follows: DAMVIQNPRYQVTQFGKPVTLSCSQTLNHNVMYWYQQKSSQAPKLLFHYYDKDFNNEADTPDNFQSRRPNTSFCFLDIRSPGLGDTAMYLCATSKGTAPGANVLTFGAGSRLTVL.

This sequence joins TRBV10-3 and TRBJ2-5, with 7 bases aligning to TRBD1. Germline V gene data show CDR1 as ENHRY and CDR2 as SYGVKD. The CDR3 loop spans 14 amino acids. With V trimmed by 6 bases and J by 2 bases, 6 bases remained unmatched. CDR3 loop: CAIRSGTVQETQYF. The CDR3 DNA is TGTGCCATCAGATCCGGGACAGTACAAGAGACCCAGTACTTC.

The V call is TRBV9, the J call TRBJ2-1; 11 positions match TRBD2. The germline V gene has CDR1 SGDLS and CDR2 YYNGEE. Losses at the gene ends were 0 bases for V and 8 bases for J; bases not matched to a gene: 7. The CDR3 has 16 amino acids. Here the CDR3 reads CASSVASGGNLDEQFF. In DNA form, the CDR3 reads TGTGCCAGCAGCGTAGCTAGCGGGGGGAACTTGGATGAGCAGTTCTTC.

The genes are TRBV27 and TRBJ2-7; 9 nucleotides line up with TRBD2. The CDR3 contains 15 residues. J was trimmed by 5 bases and V by 0 bases; bases with no gene match: 5. Germline assignment: CDR1 MNHEY and CDR2 SMNVEV (reference sequence). This CDR3 reads CASSLSLAGFNEQYF. The DNA for the CDR3 is TGTGCCAGCAGTTTATCCCTAGCGGGGTTCAACGAGCAGTACTTC.